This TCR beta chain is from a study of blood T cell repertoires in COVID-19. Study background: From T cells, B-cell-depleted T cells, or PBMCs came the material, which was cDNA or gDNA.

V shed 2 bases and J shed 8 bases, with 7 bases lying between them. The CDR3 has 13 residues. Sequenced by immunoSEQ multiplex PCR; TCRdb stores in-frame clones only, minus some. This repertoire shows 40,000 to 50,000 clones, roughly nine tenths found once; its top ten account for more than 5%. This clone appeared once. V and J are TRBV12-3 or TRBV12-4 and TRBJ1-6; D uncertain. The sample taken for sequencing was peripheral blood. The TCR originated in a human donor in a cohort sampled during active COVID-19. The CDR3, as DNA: TGTGCCAGCAGTTTATATCAGGATTCACCCCTCCACTTT. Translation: CASSLYQDSPLHF.